The source of this T cell receptor (beta chain) is a study of post-analysis software for immune sequencing data. Whole-study findings and limits: Comparison of patients with controls showed four or five TRBV segments more frequent in patients, TRBV5-6, TRBV5-1 and TRBV20-1 among them.

Carried by the TCR beta cDNA libraries were unique molecular identifiers. TCRdb passed the PCR reads through MiXCR, listing each CDR3 protein once. The sample holds roughly 730,000 distinct CDR3 sequences; just under 30% are singletons and the top ten take roughly 0.53%. Looked up from germline, CDR1 is LGHNT and CDR2 is FRNRAP. The CDR3 length is 11 residues. As concerns this clonotype: Its cognate antigen is unknown.

The sequenced sample was blood. The V call is TRBV12-5, the J call TRBJ2-4, with D perhaps TRBD2 (5 bases). With the DNA end fitting TRBJ2-7 better, the J assignment may be wrong. The clonotype comes from a girl between 10 and 17 years old with multiple sclerosis. CDR3 DNA: TGTGCTAGTGTAGAGGGATGCGAGCAGTACTTC. Protein: CASVEGCEQYF.